This TCR beta chain is from a study of OX40 agonist ivuxolimab in advanced cancers. Study-level information: There were three patients with partial responses, one having hepatocellular carcinoma and two cutaneous melanoma.

CDR3 size: 15 residues. V was clipped by 0 bases and J by 0 bases, with 7 bases between them. CDR1 and CDR2 (germline): SGDLS, YYNGEE. The table came from immunoSEQ multiplex PCR; TCRdb's copy has only in-frame clones and leaves some out. Of tens of thousands of clones in the sample, roughly 89% were seen once. V and J are TRBV9 and TRBJ1-3; D call uncertain. This TCR came from an adult with an advanced solid tumor such as melanoma, head and neck, liver or kidney cancer. This sample comprised CD4+ or CD8+ T cells sorted from blood, obtained in a trial of the OX40 agonist ivuxolimab. The CDR3 nucleotides are TGTGCCAGCAGCGTAGTCGGCATCTCTGGAAACACCATATATTTT. Translated: CASSVVGISGNTIYF.